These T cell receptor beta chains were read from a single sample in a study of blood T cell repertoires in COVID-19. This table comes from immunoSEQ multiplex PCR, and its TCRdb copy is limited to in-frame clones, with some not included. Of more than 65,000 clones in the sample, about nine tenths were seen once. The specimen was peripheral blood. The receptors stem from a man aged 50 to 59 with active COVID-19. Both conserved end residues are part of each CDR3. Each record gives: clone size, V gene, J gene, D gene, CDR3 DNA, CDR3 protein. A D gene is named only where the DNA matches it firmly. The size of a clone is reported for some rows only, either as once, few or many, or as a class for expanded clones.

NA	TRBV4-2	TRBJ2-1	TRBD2	TGTGCCAGCAGCCGTGCTAGCGGGGGGGTCAATGAGCAGTTCTTC	CASSRASGGVNEQFF
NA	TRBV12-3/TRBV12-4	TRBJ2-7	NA	TGTGCCAGCAGTCCCATCGGGTCCTACGAGCAGTACTTC	CASSPIGSYEQYF
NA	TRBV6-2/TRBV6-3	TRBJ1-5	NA	TGTGCCAGCAGTAACCAAGACAGTCATAGCAATCAGCCCCAGCATTTT	CASSNQDSHSNQPQHF
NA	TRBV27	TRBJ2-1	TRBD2	TGTGCCAGCAGTAAGCGGGGGACCCACAATGAGCAGTTCTTC	CASSKRGTHNEQFF
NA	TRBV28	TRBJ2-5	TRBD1	TGTGCCACAGCGGACAGGGTAGAAGAGACCCAGTACTTC	CATADRVEETQYF
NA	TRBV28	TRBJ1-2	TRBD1	TGTGCCAGCAGCTCCATACTCCGGGACAGGGGGGGCATCGGTCCAGGTCGTGGCTACACCTTC	CASSSILRDRGGIGPGRGYTF
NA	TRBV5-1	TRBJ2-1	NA	TGCGCCAGCAGCTTGGAGGGGTCCAATGAGCAGTTCTTC	CASSLEGSNEQFF
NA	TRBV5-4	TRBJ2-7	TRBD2	TGTGCCAGCAGTCGGACTAGCGGGGAGAATTACGAGCAGTACTTC	CASSRTSGENYEQYF
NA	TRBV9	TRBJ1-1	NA	TGTGCCAGCAGCCCTGAAGGGGTTGTTGAAGCTTTCTTT	CASSPEGVVEAFF
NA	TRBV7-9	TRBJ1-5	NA	TGTGCCAGCAGCTTGGCAGGGGCAGGGGTTGGCAATCAGCCCCAGCATTTT	CASSLAGAGVGNQPQHF
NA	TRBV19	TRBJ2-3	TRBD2	TGTGCCAGTAACCGGCGGGAGATGCCAGATACGCAGTATTTT	CASNRREMPDTQYF
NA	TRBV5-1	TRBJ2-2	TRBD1	TGCGCCAGCAGCCCGACCGGACAGGGGAACACCGGGGAGCTGTTTTTT	CASSPTGQGNTGELFF
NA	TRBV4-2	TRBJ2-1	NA	TGTGCCAGCAGCCAAGATGTTACAGGGAATGAGCAGTTCTTC	CASSQDVTGNEQFF
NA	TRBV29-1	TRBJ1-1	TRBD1	TGCAGCGTTGAATTAGGGGGCAAAGCTTTCTTT	CSVELGGKAFF
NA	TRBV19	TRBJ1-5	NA	TGTGCCAGTAGTGCAAGACAGGATCAGCCCCAGCATTTT	CASSARQDQPQHF
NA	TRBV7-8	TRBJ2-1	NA	TGTGCCAGCAGTCTAATAGGCCAGGCAGGGGCGCGGACGGCCCACAATGAGCAGTTCTTC	CASSLIGQAGARTAHNEQFF
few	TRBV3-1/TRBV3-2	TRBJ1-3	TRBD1	TGTGCCAGCAGCCCCCGGGACAGGGCATCTGGAAACACCATATATTTT	CASSPRDRASGNTIYF
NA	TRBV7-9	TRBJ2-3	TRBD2	TGTGCCAGCAGCGCCACTAGCGGGGATTCCACAGATACGCAGTATTTT	CASSATSGDSTDTQYF
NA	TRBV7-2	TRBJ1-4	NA	TGTGCCAGCAGCTTTGGGGGGGCGGGTGGTGAAAAACTGTTTTTT	CASSFGGAGGEKLFF
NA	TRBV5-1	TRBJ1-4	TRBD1	TGCGCCAGCAGCTTGGAAGGGCCGGGACAGGGGAGGGAAAAACTGTTTTTT	CASSLEGPGQGREKLFF
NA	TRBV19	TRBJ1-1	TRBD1	TGTGCCAGTAGTATGACCAGACAGGGGAACACTGAAGCTTTCTTT	CASSMTRQGNTEAFF
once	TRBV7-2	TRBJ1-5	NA	TGTGCCAGCAGCTCGGAAGGGGATCAGCCCCAGCATTTT	CASSSEGDQPQHF
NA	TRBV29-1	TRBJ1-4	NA	TGCAGCGTTTCCGGCGGTAATGAAAAACTGTTTTTT	CSVSGGNEKLFF
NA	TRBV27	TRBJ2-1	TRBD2	TGTGCCAGCAGTTTGGCTAGCGGCTACAATGAGCAGTTCTTC	CASSLASGYNEQFF